This entry lists 26 T cell receptor beta chains sequenced from one sample in a study of T cells in women clearing cervical HPV infection. Sequencing used immunoSEQ multiplex PCR; TCRdb keeps in-frame clones, though not all of them. This sample's clone table lists some 21,000 clones. The sequencing sample was made of blood buffy coat. These receptors were obtained from a woman aged 18-69 years with a cervical HPV16 infection that either progressed to CIN3+ or cleared (not recorded which).

As for this clone: The read ends 3 residues shy of where the CDR3 ends; the end is completed using the germline J gene. V gene TRBV7-9 combines with J gene TRBJ1-2, with a possible D match to TRBD1 (6 bases). Looked up from germline, CDR1 is SEHNR and CDR2 is FQNEAQ (reference sequence). CDR3 size: 15 residues. CDR3 bases read: TGTGCCAGCAGCCCCTCAGCGGGGGGCGTTTACGAC. Protein sequence: CASSPSAGGVYD. The CDR3 as a whole reads CASSPSAGGVYDYTF.

With respect to this clone: The read is 3 residues too short to cover the CDR3 end, so that end is filled in from the germline J gene. This chain uses TRBV6-1 with TRBJ1-2, with D possibly matching TRBD1 (5 bases). Germline V CDR1 and CDR2: MNHNS, SASEGT. This CDR3 is built from 13 residues. The sequenced part of the CDR3 DNA is TGTGCCAGCAGTGAACGGGGGACGGGGGAC. Translation gives CASSERGTGD. In full, the CDR3 is CASSERGTGDYTF.

Worth noting for this clone: The missing CDR3 end, 3 residues past where the read stops, is filled in from the germline J gene. This rearrangement joins TRBV30 to TRBJ2-4, with 9 bases fitting TRBD1. Germline V gives CDR1 GTSNPN, CDR2 SVGIG (reference sequence). The CDR3 is made up of 18 amino acids. The covered CDR3 bases are TGTGCCTGGAGTCCCCGGGACAGGGCTCCTCTTAGCAATCAGCCT. It specifies CAWSPRDRAPLSNQP. The whole CDR3 protein reads CAWSPRDRAPLSNQPQYF.

As regards this clone: The read halts 3 residues ahead of the CDR3 end, with the missing end drawn from the germline J gene. V usage is TRBV7-9 and J usage is TRBJ1-5; D may be TRBD1 (5 bases). Trimming left V 4 bases short and J 7 bases short, with 11 bases between. The length of the CDR3 is 13 residues. The V gene's germline CDR1 is SEHNR and CDR2 FQNEAQ (reference sequence). CDR3 in amino acids: CASSSSGSQPQHF. The covered CDR3 bases are TGTGCCAGCAGCTCATCAGGGTCCCAGCCC.

Comment on this clone: Sequencing ends 3 residues short of the CDR3 end; the germline J gene provides the rest. The J gene is TRBJ2-7, the V gene TRBV28; 11 positions match TRBD2. CDR3 length equals 13 residues. Germline CDR1 MDHEN, CDR2 SYDVKM. Germline trimming cut 7 bases from V and 3 bases from J; bases unmatched to any gene: 2. The CDR3 here is CASTTSGSYEQYF. The DNA read from the CDR3 is TGTGCCAGCACAACTAGCGGGAGCTACGAG.

As regards this clone: The sequence runs out 3 residues before the end of the CDR3; the remainder is reconstructed from the germline J gene. The chain has TRBV11-2 and TRBJ2-1; 10 bases fit TRBD2. The V gene end was trimmed by 0 bases and the J gene end by 9 bases; junction bases not matched to a gene: 5. The CDR3 contains 15 residues. Looked up from germline, CDR1 is SGHAT and CDR2 is FQNNGV. The CDR3 DNA, read in part, is TGTGCCAGCAGCTTAGATCCTAGCGGGGGTATTGAG. Translation gives CASSLDPSGGIE. The complete CDR3 protein is CASSLDPSGGIEQFF.

Regarding this clone: The read is 3 residues too short to cover the CDR3 end, so that end is filled in from the germline J gene. This chain connects TRBV19 to TRBJ1-2, with a possible D match to TRBD1 (5 bases). The CDR3 totals 13 residues. Trimming took 7 bases from V and 4 from J, leaving 13 bases between them. Germline-derived CDR1 and CDR2 are LNHDA and SQIVND (reference sequence). The CDR3 reads CASKPAGPYGYTF. The part of the CDR3 DNA that was read is TGTGCCAGTAAACCCGCAGGGCCCTATGGC.

On this clone: With the read ending 3 residues before the CDR3 end, the germline J gene is used to fill in that end. The chain couples TRBV5-6 to TRBJ2-2; 7 bases are a match to TRBD2. CDR1 SGHDT and CDR2 YYEEEE come from the germline V gene. The CDR3 runs to 15 residues. This CDR3 reads CASSLWGGRNEKLFF. Incomplete CDR3 DNA: TGTGCCAGCAGCTTGTGGGGGGGTAGAAATGAAAAG.

Points on this clone: The CDR3 end falls 3 residues outside the read, so it is completed with the germline J gene. This chain links TRBV20-1 with TRBJ2-3, with a tentative D call TRBD1 (6 bases). The CDR3 spans 14 residues. V gave up 6 bases and J gave up 3 bases, with 16 bases separating them. CDR1 and CDR2 (germline): DFQATT, SNEGSKA (reference sequence). Partial CDR3 DNA: TGCAGTGCGGACACAGGGTCTAGGACAGATACG. It specifies CSADTGSRTDT. The full CDR3 is CSADTGSRTDTQYF.

Remarks on this clone: The read halts 3 residues ahead of the CDR3 end, with the missing end drawn from the germline J gene. The chain is built from TRBV7-2 and TRBJ2-7, with a tentative D call TRBD1 (7 bases). Trimming left V 5 bases short and J 2 bases short, with 16 bases between. Looked up from germline, CDR1 is SGHTA and CDR2 is FQGNSA. CDR3 length: 15 residues. This CDR3 reads CASSPRRDRPYEQYF. The CDR3 DNA, read in part, is TGTGCCAGCAGCCCAAGGCGGGACAGACCCTACGAG.

A word on this clone: The sequence runs out 3 residues before the end of the CDR3; the remainder is reconstructed from the germline J gene. The chain has TRBV7-7 and TRBJ2-3, with 8 bases identical to TRBD2. The CDR3 is 15 amino acids. The V gene's germline CDR1 is SSHAT and CDR2 FNYEAQ (reference sequence). V was clipped by 1 base and J by 3 bases; unmatched bases: 3. CDR3 residues: CASSLGGGRTDTQYF. CDR3 bases read: TGTGCCAGCAGCTTAGGCGGGGGGAGGACAGATACG.

In regard to this clone: The read terminates 3 residues before the CDR3 end, so the remaining end is supplied by the germline J gene. The rearrangement links TRBV5-1 to TRBJ1-4, with a weak D call TRBD1 (6 bases). The CDR3 runs to 12 residues. Germline loops: CDR1 SGHRS, CDR2 YFSETQ. Trimming removed 3 bases at V and 8 bases at J, with 8 bases between. The sequenced part of the CDR3 DNA is TGCGCCAGCAGCTCCGGGACAGAAAAA. It encodes CASSSGTEK. The entire CDR3 sequence reads CASSSGTEKLFF.

A remark on this clone: The read comes to an end 3 residues before the CDR3 does, leaving the germline J gene to fill in the end. The rearrangement uses TRBV11-2 and TRBJ2-7; 11 bases line up with TRBD2. Trimming at V came to 5 bases and at J to 6 bases, leaving 9 bases not matched to a gene. This CDR3 region has 15 residues. Germline CDR1 reads SGHAT; CDR2 reads FQNNGV. Partial CDR3 DNA: TGTGCCAGCAGCCCCCTTTTTGGACTAGCGGGCGAG. This encodes CASSPLFGLAGE. The whole CDR3 is CASSPLFGLAGEQYF.

A note on this clone: Read sequence stops 3 residues before the CDR3 end, and the germline J gene provides the missing end. The V gene is TRBV12-3 or TRBV12-4, the J gene TRBJ1-3; 7 nucleotides align to TRBD1. J gave up 2 bases and V 5 bases, and 9 bases lay outside the gene matches. The CDR3 spans 16 residues. CDR3 residues: CASSNRGQGAGNTIYF. CDR3 DNA, as far as it was read: TGTGCCAGCAGTAACCGGGGCCAGGGGGCTGGAAACACC.

Note on this clone: The CDR3 end is not reached by the read, which stops 3 residues before it; the germline J gene fills it in. The rearrangement links TRBV29-1 to TRBJ2-3; 7 nucleotides line up with TRBD1. The CDR3 contains 12 residues. CDR1 and CDR2 (germline): SQVTM, ANQGSEA. The DNA read from the CDR3 is TGCAGCGTTGATCTGCAGGGGGAGACG. It specifies CSVDLQGET. The complete CDR3 reads CSVDLQGETQYF.

As concerns this clone: The CDR3 goes on 3 residues after the read ends, and that part is filled in from the germline J gene. The chain combines TRBV30 with TRBJ2-7, with a weak D call TRBD2 (6 bases). The germline CDR1 and CDR2 sequences are GTSNPN and SVGIG (reference sequence). The CDR3 covers 11 residues. Trimming took off 2 bases at V and 5 bases at J, with 7 bases between the two ends. CDR3 protein: CAWSSSDEQYF. CDR3 DNA, as far as it was read: TGTGCCTGGAGTTCTAGCGACGAG.

This chain's CDR3 is CASSLDTGFQAPQHF. The CDR3 bases that were read are TGTGCCAGCAGCTTGGACACAGGGTTCCAAGCGCCC. V gene TRBV7-9 combines with J gene TRBJ1-5; a possible D gene is TRBD1 (6 bases). Coverage ceases 3 residues before the CDR3 finishes, and the germline J gene fills in the end. V was pared by 3 bases and J by 9 bases, with 18 bases between. Germline CDR1 reads SEHNR; CDR2 reads FQNEAQ (reference sequence). This CDR3 comprises 15 residues.

Comment on this clone: The CDR3 end lies 3 residues beyond the end of the read and is filled in from the germline J gene. The chain has TRBV20-1 and TRBJ2-3, with 8 positions matching TRBD1. The length of the CDR3 is 14 residues. Germline lookup yields CDR1 DFQATT and CDR2 SNEGSKA (reference sequence). Losses at the gene ends were 2 bases for V and 5 bases for J; bases not matched to a gene: 6. Partial CDR3 DNA: TGCAGTGCTAGACAGGGGGCTCCGTTAGATACG. This encodes CSARQGAPLDT. The full CDR3 sequence reads CSARQGAPLDTQYF.

As to this clone: The sequenced fragment ends 3 residues before the CDR3 boundary, so the rest is inferred from the germline J gene. This sequence joins TRBV18 and TRBJ2-2, with 7 bases identical to TRBD1. V trimming: 3 bases; J trimming: 2 bases; junction bases outside the gene matches: 6. The CDR3 totals 16 residues. Germline values: CDR1 KGHSH, CDR2 LQKENI. The DNA read from the CDR3 is TGTGCCAGCTCACCGCGACGGGACAGAAACACCGGGGAG. It specifies CASSPRRDRNTGE. The CDR3 in its entirety is CASSPRRDRNTGELFF.

With regard to this clone: The missing CDR3 end, 3 residues past where the read stops, is filled in from the germline J gene. The chain combines TRBV30 with TRBJ1-1; D gene unclear. The CDR3 spans 13 residues. The germline V gene encodes CDR1 GTSNPN and CDR2 SVGIG (reference sequence). Trimming took off 0 bases at V and 3 bases at J, with 8 bases between the two ends. CDR3 DNA (partial): TGTGCCTGGAGTGTAGGGCAGTACACTGAA. Translating gives CAWSVGQYTE. The entire CDR3 is CAWSVGQYTEAFF.

Regarding this clone: The read ends 3 residues before the CDR3 terminus; that terminus is restored from the germline J gene. This chain uses TRBV18 with TRBJ1-2; weak D call: TRBD1 (6 bases). The CDR3 spans 12 residues. Germline CDR1 reads KGHSH; CDR2 reads LQKENI. CDR3 DNA, as far as it was read: TGTGCCAGCTCAGGGGGTAGGGACATC. It translates to CASSGGRDI. The entire CDR3 is CASSGGRDIYTF.

For this clone: The read ends 3 residues shy of where the CDR3 ends; the end is completed using the germline J gene. The rearrangement joins TRBV28 to TRBJ1-5; D is uncertain. This CDR3 has 12 amino acids. Trimming cost V 4 bases and J 9 bases, with 10 bases left between them. Germline lookup yields CDR1 MDHEN and CDR2 SYDVKM. The CDR3 loop reads CASSSRPRPQHF. CDR3 DNA (partial): TGTGCCAGCAGTTCCAGGCCTCGGCCC.

The sequenced CDR3 bases are TGTGCCAGCAGTGAAGCGTGGGACATCTCCTACGAG. This encodes CASSEAWDISYE. The whole CDR3 protein reads CASSEAWDISYEQYF. The chain uses TRBV2 and TRBJ2-7, with D perhaps matching TRBD1 (6 bases). The CDR3 extends 3 residues past the end of the read, so its final part is completed from the germline J gene. V was trimmed by 0 bases and J by 0 bases, leaving 9 bases between them. This CDR3 has 15 residues. The V gene's germline CDR1 is SNHLY and CDR2 FYNNEI.

Remarks on this clone: The read terminates 3 residues ahead of where the CDR3 ends, so the germline J gene completes it. The chain couples TRBV20-1 to TRBJ2-3; the match to TRBD2 covers 8 bases. With V trimmed by 4 bases and J by 5 bases, 8 bases remained unmatched. CDR1 and CDR2 from the germline V gene are DFQATT and SNEGSKA (reference sequence). The CDR3 is 14 amino acids. CDR3 sequence reads: CSANPGLGVDTQYF. CDR3 DNA (partial): TGCAGTGCTAATCCGGGACTAGGAGTAGATACG.

Concerning this clone itself: The CDR3 goes on 3 residues after the read ends, and that part is filled in from the germline J gene. This chain uses TRBV5-1 with TRBJ1-2; D might be TRBD1 (5 bases). CDR1 is SGHRS, CDR2 YFSETQ, per germline. The CDR3 sequence is 14 residues long. Incomplete CDR3 DNA: TGCGCCAGCAGCTCGGAAGCACAGGTTCAAGGC. Amino acids: CASSSEAQVQG. The entire CDR3 is CASSSEAQVQGYTF.

Comment on this clone: The read stops 3 residues short of the end of the CDR3; the missing end is completed from the germline J gene. The chain carries TRBV5-1 and TRBJ1-5; TRBD1 aligns across 7 bases. Germline CDR1 reads SGHRS; CDR2 reads YFSETQ. J gave up 0 bases and V 5 bases, and 5 bases lay outside the gene matches. The length of the CDR3 is 15 residues. Here the CDR3 reads CASRSGTDSNQPQHF. CDR3 DNA (partial): TGCGCCAGCAGGTCCGGGACAGATAGCAATCAGCCC.